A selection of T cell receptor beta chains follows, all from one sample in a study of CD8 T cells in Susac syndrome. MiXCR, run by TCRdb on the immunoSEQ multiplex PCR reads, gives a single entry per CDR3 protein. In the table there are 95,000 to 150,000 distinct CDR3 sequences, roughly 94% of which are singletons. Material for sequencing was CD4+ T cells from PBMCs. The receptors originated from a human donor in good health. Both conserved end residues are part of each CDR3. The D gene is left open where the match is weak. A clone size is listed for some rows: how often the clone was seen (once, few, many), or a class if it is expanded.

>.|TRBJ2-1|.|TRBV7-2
TGTGCCAGCAGCTTAGATAGGGGTTCGCAGTTCTTC
CASSLDRGSQFF
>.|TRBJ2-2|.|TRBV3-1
TGTGCCAGCAGCCAAGAGCTAGCAGACAGCACCGGGGAGCTGTTTTTT
CASSQELADSTGELFF
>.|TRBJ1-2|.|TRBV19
TGTGCCAGTAGTGATACCCGGGCTGATGGCTACACCTTC
CASSDTRADGYTF
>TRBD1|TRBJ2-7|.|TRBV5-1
TGCGCCAGCAGCCCGATGACAGGGGGCGCGAGGGAGCAGTACTTC
CASSPMTGGAREQYF
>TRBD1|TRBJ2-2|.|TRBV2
TGTGCCAGCAGCGGCGACAGGGGAAAGTGGACCGGGGAGCTGTTTTTT
CASSGDRGKWTGELFF
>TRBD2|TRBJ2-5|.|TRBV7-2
TGTGCCAGCAGCCAAGCCCTAGCGGGTTCCCAAGAGACCCAGTACTTC
CASSQALAGSQETQYF
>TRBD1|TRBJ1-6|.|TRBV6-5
TGTGCCAGCAGTTACTTTTGGACAGGGACTAATTCACCCCTCCACTTT
CASSYFWTGTNSPLHF
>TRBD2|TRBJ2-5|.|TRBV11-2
TGTGCCAGCAGCCCAGGGACTAGCGGGGATCAAGAGACCCAGTACTTC
CASSPGTSGDQETQYF
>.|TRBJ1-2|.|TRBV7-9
TGTGCCAGCAGCTTAGTCGAGGGATCGAGTGGCTACACCTTC
CASSLVEGSSGYTF
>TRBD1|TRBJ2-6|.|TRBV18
TGTGCCAGCTCACCCCTGGGACAGCCCTTAGGTTCTGGGGCCAACGTCCTGACTTTC
CASSPLGQPLGSGANVLTF
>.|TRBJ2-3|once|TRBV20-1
TGCAGTGCTAGATCGCTCGGGGGCCCTAGCACAGATACGCAGTATTTT
CSARSLGGPSTDTQYF
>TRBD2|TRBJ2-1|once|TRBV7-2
TGTGCCAGCAGCCTGGGACTAGCGGGAGTGGGTGAGCAGTTCTTC
CASSLGLAGVGEQFF
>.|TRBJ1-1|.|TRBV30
TGTGCCTTCCTCCCCGCGGGGGGGCTGGTTTTCTTT
CAFLPAGGLVFF
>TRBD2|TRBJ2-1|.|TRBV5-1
TGCGCCAGCAGCTTGGGAGTAGCGGGGGCCGGTGAGCAGTTCTTC
CASSLGVAGAGEQFF
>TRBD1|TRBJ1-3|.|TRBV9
TGTGCCAGCAGCTTTCCGGGACAGGGCTCTGGAAACACCATATATTTT
CASSFPGQGSGNTIYF
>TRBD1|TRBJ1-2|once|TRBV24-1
TGTGCCACCAGTGATGATTCCGGGACAGTCTATGGCTACACCTTC
CATSDDSGTVYGYTF
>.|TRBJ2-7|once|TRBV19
TGTGCCAGTAGTGAGCAAATCTCCTACGAGCAGTACTTC
CASSEQISYEQYF
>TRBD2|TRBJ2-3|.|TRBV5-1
TGCGCCAGCAGAGATGACTCTGGTAGCGGGAGATCCACAGATACGCAGTATTTT
CASRDDSGSGRSTDTQYF
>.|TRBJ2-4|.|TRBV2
TGTGCCAGCAGTAGTCAACTAGCTGGAAACATTCAGTACTTC
CASSSQLAGNIQYF
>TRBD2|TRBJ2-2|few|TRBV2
TGTGCCAGCAGTCCCGGACTAGCGGGAGGCACCGGGGAGCTGTTTTTT
CASSPGLAGGTGELFF
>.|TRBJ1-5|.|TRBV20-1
TGCAGTGCTAGAGATCAACAGGGAGGTCAGCCCCAGCATTTT
CSARDQQGGQPQHF
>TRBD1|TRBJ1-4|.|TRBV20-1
TGCAGTGCCGGGCCAGGGGGCTCTGCAACTAATGAAAAACTGTTTTTT
CSAGPGGSATNEKLFF
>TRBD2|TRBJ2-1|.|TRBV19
TGTGCCAGTAGTATGCCGCGGGAGGAGCAGTTCTTC
CASSMPREEQFF
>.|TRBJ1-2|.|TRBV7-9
TGTGCCAGCAGCTTATCGTCAGGGAGCTACTATGGCTACACCTTC
CASSLSSGSYYGYTF
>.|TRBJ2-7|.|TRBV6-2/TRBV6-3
TGTGCCAGCAGCGGGCGGGTACTTAGCTCCTACGAGCAGTACTTC
CASSGRVLSSYEQYF
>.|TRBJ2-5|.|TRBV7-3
TGTGCCAGCAGCCCTCAGGGTCACCAAGAGACCCAGTACTTC
CASSPQGHQETQYF
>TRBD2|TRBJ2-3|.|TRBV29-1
TGCAGCGTTGCTACTAGCGGGAGTTATACGCAGTATTTT
CSVATSGSYTQYF
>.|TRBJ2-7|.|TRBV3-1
TGTGCCAGCAGCCAAGTGGCGGACTCCGAGCAGTACTTC
CASSQVADSEQYF
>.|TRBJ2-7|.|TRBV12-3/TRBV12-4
TGTGCCAGCAGTTTGAAGACGACAGCTTCCTACGAGCAGTACTTC
CASSLKTTASYEQYF
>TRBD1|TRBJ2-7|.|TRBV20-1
TGCAGTGCTACACAGGGGGACGAGCAGTACTTC
CSATQGDEQYF
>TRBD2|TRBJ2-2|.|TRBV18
TGTGCCAGCTCACCGGATGGACTAGCGGGAGCCGGGGAGCTGTTTTTT
CASSPDGLAGAGELFF
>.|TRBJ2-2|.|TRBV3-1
TGTGCCAGCAGCCAAGGGCTAGCTGTTACCGGGGAGCTGTTTTTT
CASSQGLAVTGELFF
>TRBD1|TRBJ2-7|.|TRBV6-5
TGTGCCAGCAGTTACGCGGGGACAGGGAGTCCCTACGAGCAGTACTTC
CASSYAGTGSPYEQYF
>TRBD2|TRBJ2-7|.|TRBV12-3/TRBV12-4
TGTGCCAGCAGTCCGGGGGGGACTAGCGGCTCTGCGGAGCAGTACTTC
CASSPGGTSGSAEQYF
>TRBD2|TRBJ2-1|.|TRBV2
TGTGCCAGCAGAATGGAAGCGGGACCTTACAATGAGCAGTTCTTC
CASRMEAGPYNEQFF
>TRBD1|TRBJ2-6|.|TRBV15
TGTGCCACCAGCAGAGGGATTGCAGGGGGAGCTGGGGCCAACGTCCTGACTTTC
CATSRGIAGGAGANVLTF
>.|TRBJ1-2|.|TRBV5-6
TGTGCCAGCAGCTTCGGGGGCGAACTTGCTAACTATGGCTACACCTTC
CASSFGGELANYGYTF
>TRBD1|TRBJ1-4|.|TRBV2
TGTGCCAGCAGTGACCAAGAGGGGGCAAAACTGTTTTTT
CASSDQEGAKLFF
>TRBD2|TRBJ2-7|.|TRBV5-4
TGTGCCAGCAGCTTGGGACTAGCGGGAAAGAGGCTCGAGCAGTACTTC
CASSLGLAGKRLEQYF
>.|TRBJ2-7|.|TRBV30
TGTGCCTGGACCCAAATCATAATGGGGGGCTCCGAGCAGTACTTC
CAWTQIIMGGSEQYF
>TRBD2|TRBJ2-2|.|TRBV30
TGTGCCTGGAACAGGGGATGGCTAGCGGGAGGGGGGAACACCGGGGAGCTGTTTTTT
CAWNRGWLAGGGNTGELFF
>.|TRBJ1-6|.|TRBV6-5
TGTGCCAGCAGTTACTCGGCGGCACTTAATTCACCCCTCCACTTT
CASSYSAALNSPLHF
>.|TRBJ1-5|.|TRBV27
TGTGCCAGCAACCCTTTCAGGGACCCCAATCAGCCCCAGCATTTT
CASNPFRDPNQPQHF
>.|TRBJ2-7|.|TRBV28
TGTGCCAGCAGTTTGTTCGGGTATGGGTACGAGCAGTACTTC
CASSLFGYGYEQYF
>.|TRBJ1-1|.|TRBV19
TGTGCCAGTAGTAGGGGAGAAGTAGGTGTGACATATGAAGCTTTCTTT
CASSRGEVGVTYEAFF
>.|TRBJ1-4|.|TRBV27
TGTGCCAGCAGTCGTCCCGGGTCTTTTGAAAAACTGTTTTTT
CASSRPGSFEKLFF
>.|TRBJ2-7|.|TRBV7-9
TGTGCCAGCAGCTTAGATCGCGGGGGCGCGAAGTACTTC
CASSLDRGGAKYF
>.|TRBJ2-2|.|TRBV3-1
TGTGCCAGCAGCCAGCAGGGAAGGACCGGGGAGCTGTTTTTT
CASSQQGRTGELFF
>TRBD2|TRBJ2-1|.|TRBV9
TGTGCCAGCAGCCCAGGGACTAGCGGGAGTAATGGCTACAATGAGCAGTTCTTC
CASSPGTSGSNGYNEQFF
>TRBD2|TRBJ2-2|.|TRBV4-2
TGTGCCAGCAGCCAAGGATTTACTAGCGGGAGTTCTGGGGAGCTGTTTTTT
CASSQGFTSGSSGELFF
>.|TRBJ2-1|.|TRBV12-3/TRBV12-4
TGTGCCAGCAGTCTATTAGCATTGTCCTACAATGAGCAGTTCTTC
CASSLLALSYNEQFF
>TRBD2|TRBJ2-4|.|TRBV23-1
TGCGCCAGCAGACCCGGCCGCGGGAGAGCCAAAAACATTCAGTACTTC
CASRPGRGRAKNIQYF
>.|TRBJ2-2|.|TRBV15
TGTGCCACCAGCAGAGGAGGGCCCTACACCGGGGAGCTGTTTTTT
CATSRGGPYTGELFF
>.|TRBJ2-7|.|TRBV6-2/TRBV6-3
TGTGCCACAACCCAACTACCCTCAAGTTGGTCCTCCTACGAGCAGTACTTC
CATTQLPSSWSSYEQYF
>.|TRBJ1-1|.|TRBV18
TGTGCCAGCTCACCGAGCCAGGTGGTTGAAGCTTTCTTT
CASSPSQVVEAFF